This TCR beta chain was identified during a study of shared clonotypes between healthy human individuals. Study-wide findings and caveats: Generation probabilities of non-shared clonotypes were lower (relative to those shared by all four donors).

Samples underwent the assay at deep level. The repertoire was sequenced with immunoSEQ multiplex PCR; TCRdb's copy has only in-frame clones and lacks some. The data show about 2.3 million clones, under 95% seen once. Germline CDR1 and CDR2: SEHNR and FQNEAQ (reference sequence). Trimming removed 5 bases from V and 6 bases from J, with 13 bases in between. The CDR3 is 13 residues long. Worth noting for this clone: Its target is not known.

The J gene is TRBJ1-1, the V gene TRBV7-9; D perhaps matches TRBD1 (5 bases). The clonotype was recovered from a man aged 18 to 29 in good health. Some clones in this sample may be carry-over from other donors' samples. Sequencing used naive CD4+ T cells from PBMCs. Subset here: CD45RA+ positively selected. The CDR3 spells CASSHRDGAEAFF. CDR3 sequence (DNA): TGTGCCAGCAGCCACCGGGACGGAGCTGAAGCTTTCTTT.